A single sample gave rise to the 7 T cell receptor beta chains below, sequenced in a study of cytomegalovirus exposure and HLA in healthy donors. 13 Jbeta primers and 60 Vbeta primers were used for the PCR. The method was immunoSEQ multiplex PCR; TCRdb's version includes in-frame clones alone and lacks a portion of them. This sample has approximately 220,000 clones, with more than 60% found just once. Sequenced sample: PBMCs. The origin of the receptors is a woman aged 30 to 39 in good health and CMV-seronegative.

V and J are TRBV19 and TRBJ2-1, with TRBD2 identical over 8 bases. Germline V gives CDR1 LNHDA, CDR2 SQIVND (reference sequence). The CDR3 covers 15 residues. With V trimmed by 4 bases and J by 7 bases, 9 bases remained unmatched. Here the CDR3 DNA reads TGTGCCAGTAGTACAACCAGCGGGAGTTTTAATGAGCAGTTCTTC. Residues: CASSTTSGSFNEQFF.

The DNA of the CDR3 is TGTGCCAGCACGCCGCAGCCTGGAGCCTACGAGCAGTACTTC. It codes for CASTPQPGAYEQYF. The chain employs TRBV27 and TRBJ2-7, with unresolved D. This CDR3 has 14 amino acids. V was pared by 7 bases and J by 2 bases, with 15 bases between. The germline CDR1 and CDR2 sequences are MNHEY and SMNVEV (reference sequence).

The V gene is TRBV19, the J gene TRBJ1-1; D is perhaps TRBD1 (6 bases). V shed 5 bases and J shed 4 bases, with 14 bases lying between them. Germline assignment: CDR1 LNHDA and CDR2 SQIVND (reference sequence). The length of the CDR3 is 14 residues. The CDR3 DNA sequence: TGTGCCAGTAGTTGGGGGGGGGCTGGCACTGAAGCTTTCTTT. Protein: CASSWGGAGTEAFF.

This clone appeared once. The V and J genes are TRBV5-1 and TRBJ2-3, with a possible D match to TRBD2 (5 bases). The CDR3 has 12 amino acids. The V end lost 4 bases, the J end lost 7 bases, and 10 bases lay between the germline ends. From germline, CDR1 is SGHRS and CDR2 YFSETQ. CDR3 sequence reads: CASSPEGYTQYF. CDR3 nucleotide sequence: TGCGCCAGCAGCCCAGAGGGATATACGCAGTATTTT.

The chain combines TRBV21-1 with TRBJ1-1; the table's TRBD1 call for D was not verified on the DNA. TRBV21-1 counts as a pseudogene. The CDR3 contains 17 residues. Here the CDR3 reads CASSKEETGIGNTEAFF. In nucleotides, the CDR3 is TGTGCCAGCAGCAAAGAGGAGACAGGGATCGGGAACACTGAAGCTTTCTTT.

V is TRBV2 and J is TRBJ2-5, with 10 bases identical to TRBD2. There are 13 residues in the CDR3. Germline V gives CDR1 SNHLY, CDR2 FYNNEI. The junction had 2 bases not matched to a gene; V was cut back by 6 bases and J by 4 bases. CDR3 nucleotides: TGTGCCAGCAGGCTAGCGGGAGTAGAGACCCAGTACTTC. Translating it yields CASRLAGVETQYF.

The chain joins TRBV30 to TRBJ1-5; 8 bases fit TRBD1. J lost 4 bases, V lost 4 bases, and 6 bases had no gene match. The CDR3 loop spans 14 amino acids. Germline V gene sequence: CDR1 GTSNPN, CDR2 SVGIG (reference sequence). CDR3 sequence: CAWTKDRDNQPQHF. As DNA, the CDR3 is TGTGCCTGGACCAAGGACAGGGATAATCAGCCCCAGCATTTT.